Included here is one T cell receptor (beta chain) sequence, with context. Its cognate antigen is unknown. This sample was taken from a study of graft-versus-host responses after intestinal transplantation. V was shortened by 6 bases and J by 0 bases, with 9 bases between the two germline ends. This CDR3 region has 14 residues. The germline gives CDR1 MNHNY, CDR2 SVGAGI (reference sequence). Sequencing used immunoSEQ multiplex PCR; TCRdb keeps in-frame clones, though not all of them. The sample yields tens of thousands of clones, roughly 90% seen once. The TCR originated in a human donor who received an intestinal transplant. Sequenced here: unstimulated CD4+ T cells sorted from spleen or lymph node cells, sampled before intestinal transplant. The chain uses TRBV6-6 and TRBJ1-3; no definite D call. CDR3 DNA: TGTGCCAGCAGGGGCCCTACCTCTGGAAACACCATATATTTT. This translates into CASRGPTSGNTIYF.